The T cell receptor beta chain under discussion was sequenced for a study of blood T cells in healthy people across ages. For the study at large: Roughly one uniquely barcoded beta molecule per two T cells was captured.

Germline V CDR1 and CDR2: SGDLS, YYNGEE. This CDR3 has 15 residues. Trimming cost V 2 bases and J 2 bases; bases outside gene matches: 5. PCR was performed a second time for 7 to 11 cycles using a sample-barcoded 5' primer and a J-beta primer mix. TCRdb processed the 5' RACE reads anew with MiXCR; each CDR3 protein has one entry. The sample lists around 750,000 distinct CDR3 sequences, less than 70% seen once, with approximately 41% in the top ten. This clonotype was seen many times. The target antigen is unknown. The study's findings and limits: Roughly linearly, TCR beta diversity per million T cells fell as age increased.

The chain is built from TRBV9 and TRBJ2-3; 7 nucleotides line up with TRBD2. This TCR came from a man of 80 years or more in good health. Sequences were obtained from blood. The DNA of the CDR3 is TGTGCCAGCAGCGTGTCCGGGACTACCACAGATACGCAGTATTTT. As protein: CASSVSGTTTDTQYF.